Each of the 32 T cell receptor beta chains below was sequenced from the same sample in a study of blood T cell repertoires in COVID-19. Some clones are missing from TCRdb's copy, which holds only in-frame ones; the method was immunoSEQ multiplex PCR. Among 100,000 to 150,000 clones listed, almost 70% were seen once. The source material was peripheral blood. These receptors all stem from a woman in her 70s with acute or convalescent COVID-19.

CDR3 sequence: CASSSDRVKTQYF. CDR3 sequence (DNA): TGTGCCAGCAGTTCGGACAGGGTAAAGACCCAGTACTTC. The J gene is TRBJ2-5, the V gene TRBV27; TRBD1 aligns across 8 bases. Unmatched junction bases numbered 4, after V lost 4 bases and J lost 6 bases. The CDR3 has 13 amino acids. Germline CDR1 is MNHEY and CDR2 is SMNVEV (reference sequence).

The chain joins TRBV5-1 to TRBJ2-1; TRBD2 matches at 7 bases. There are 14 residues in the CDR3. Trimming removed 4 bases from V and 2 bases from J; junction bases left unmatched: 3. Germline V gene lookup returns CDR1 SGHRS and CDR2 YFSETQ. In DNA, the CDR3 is TGCGCCAGCAGCCCTAGCGGTACCTACAATGAGCAGTTCTTC. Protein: CASSPSGTYNEQFF.

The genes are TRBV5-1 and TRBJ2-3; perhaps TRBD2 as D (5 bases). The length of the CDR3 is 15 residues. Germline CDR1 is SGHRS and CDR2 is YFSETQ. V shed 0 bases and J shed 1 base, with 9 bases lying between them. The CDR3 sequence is CASSLEAARTDTQYF. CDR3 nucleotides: TGCGCCAGCAGCTTGGAAGCGGCGCGCACAGATACGCAGTATTTT. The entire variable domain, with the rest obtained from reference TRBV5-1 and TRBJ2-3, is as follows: KAGVTQTPRYLIKTRGQQVTLSCSPISGHRSVSWYQQTPGQGLQFLFEYFSETQRNKGNFPGRFSGRQFSNSRSEMNVSTLELGDSALYLCASSLEAARTDTQYFGPGTRLTVL.

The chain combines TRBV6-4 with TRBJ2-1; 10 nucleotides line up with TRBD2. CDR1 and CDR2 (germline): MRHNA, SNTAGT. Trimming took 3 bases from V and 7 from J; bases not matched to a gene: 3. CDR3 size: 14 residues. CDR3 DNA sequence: TGTGCCAGCAGTGAGGCTAGCGGGAGAAATGAGCAGTTCTTC. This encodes CASSEASGRNEQFF.

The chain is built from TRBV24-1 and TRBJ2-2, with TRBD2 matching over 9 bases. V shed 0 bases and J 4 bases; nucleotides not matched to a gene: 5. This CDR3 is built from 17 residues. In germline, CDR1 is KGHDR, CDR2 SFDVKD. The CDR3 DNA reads TGTGCCACCAGTGATTTGGCGGGAGGGCCCTCCACCGGGGAGCTGTTTTTT. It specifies CATSDLAGGPSTGELFF.

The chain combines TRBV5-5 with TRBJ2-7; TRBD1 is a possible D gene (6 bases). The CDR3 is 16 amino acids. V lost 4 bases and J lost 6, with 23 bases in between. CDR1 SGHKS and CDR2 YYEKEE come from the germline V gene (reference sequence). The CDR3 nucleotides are TGTGCCAGCAGCGAGGGGACACTCACTCTCCGGGGCGAGCAGTACTTC. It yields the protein CASSEGTLTLRGEQYF.

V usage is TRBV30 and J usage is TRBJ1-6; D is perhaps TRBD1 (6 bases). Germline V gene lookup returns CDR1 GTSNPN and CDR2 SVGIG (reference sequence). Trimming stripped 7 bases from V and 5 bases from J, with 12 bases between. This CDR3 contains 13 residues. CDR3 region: CASSGTHNSPLHF. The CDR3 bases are TGTGCCTCCTCCGGGACACATAATTCACCCCTCCACTTT.

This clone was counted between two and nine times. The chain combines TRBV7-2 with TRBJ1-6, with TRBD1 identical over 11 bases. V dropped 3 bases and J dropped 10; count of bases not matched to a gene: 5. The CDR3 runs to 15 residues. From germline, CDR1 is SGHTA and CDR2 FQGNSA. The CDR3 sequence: CASSLGQGVRSPLHF. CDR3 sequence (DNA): TGTGCCAGCAGCTTGGGACAGGGGGTCAGATCACCCCTCCACTTT.

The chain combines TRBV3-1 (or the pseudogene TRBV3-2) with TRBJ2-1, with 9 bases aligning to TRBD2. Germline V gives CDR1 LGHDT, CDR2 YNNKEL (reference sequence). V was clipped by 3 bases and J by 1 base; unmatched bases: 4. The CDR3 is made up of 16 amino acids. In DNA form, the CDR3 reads TGTGCCAGCAGCCAGCTGACTAGCGGATCCTACAATGAGCAGTTCTTC. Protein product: CASSQLTSGSYNEQFF.

CDR3 amino acids: CASSEALGRDEQYF. Written as DNA, the CDR3 is TGTGCCAGCAGTGAAGCGCTCGGCAGGGATGAGCAGTACTTC. This rearrangement joins TRBV6-1 to TRBJ2-7; the D gene is possibly TRBD1 (5 bases). Germline V gene sequence: CDR1 MNHNS, CDR2 SASEGT. The ends were cut back, 0 bases at V and 7 bases at J, with 13 bases in the middle. The CDR3 loop spans 14 amino acids.

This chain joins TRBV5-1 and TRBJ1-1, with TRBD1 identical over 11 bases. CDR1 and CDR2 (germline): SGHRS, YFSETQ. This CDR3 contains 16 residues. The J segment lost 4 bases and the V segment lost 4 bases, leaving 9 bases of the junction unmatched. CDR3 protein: CASSARTGGASTEAFF. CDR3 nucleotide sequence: TGCGCCAGCAGCGCAAGGACAGGGGGCGCTAGCACTGAAGCTTTCTTT.

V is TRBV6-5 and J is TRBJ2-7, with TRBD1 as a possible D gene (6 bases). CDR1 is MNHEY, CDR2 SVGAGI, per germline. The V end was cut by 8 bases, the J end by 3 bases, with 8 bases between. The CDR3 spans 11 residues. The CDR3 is CASLGGYEQYF. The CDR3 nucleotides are TGTGCCAGCCTAGGGGGCTACGAGCAGTACTTC.

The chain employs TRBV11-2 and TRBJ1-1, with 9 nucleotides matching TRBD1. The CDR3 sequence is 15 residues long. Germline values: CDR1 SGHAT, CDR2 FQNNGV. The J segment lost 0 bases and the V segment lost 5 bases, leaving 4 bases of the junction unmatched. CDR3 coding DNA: TGTGCCAGCAGCGGACAGGGGTCCATGAACACTGAAGCTTTCTTT. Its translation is CASSGQGSMNTEAFF.

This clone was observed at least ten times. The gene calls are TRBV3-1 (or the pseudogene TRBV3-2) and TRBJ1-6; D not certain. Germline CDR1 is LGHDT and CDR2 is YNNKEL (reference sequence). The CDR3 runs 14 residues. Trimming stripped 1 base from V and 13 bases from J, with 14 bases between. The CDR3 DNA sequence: TGTGCCAGCAGCCAAGCCATAGCGGGTTGGCCCCTCCACTTT. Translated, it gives CASSQAIAGWPLHF.

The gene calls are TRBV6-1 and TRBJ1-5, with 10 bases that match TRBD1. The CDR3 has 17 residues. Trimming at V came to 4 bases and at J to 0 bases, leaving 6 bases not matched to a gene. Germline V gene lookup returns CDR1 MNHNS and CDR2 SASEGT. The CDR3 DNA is TGTGCCAGCAGTGGACAGGGGGCCTTGACTAGCAATCAGCCCCAGCATTTT. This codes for CASSGQGALTSNQPQHF.

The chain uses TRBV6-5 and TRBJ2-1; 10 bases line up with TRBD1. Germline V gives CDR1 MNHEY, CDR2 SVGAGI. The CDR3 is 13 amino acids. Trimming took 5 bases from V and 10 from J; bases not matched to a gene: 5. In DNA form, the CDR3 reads TGTGCCAGCAGTCCGGGACAGGGGCGGGAGCAGTTCTTC. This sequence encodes CASSPGQGREQFF.

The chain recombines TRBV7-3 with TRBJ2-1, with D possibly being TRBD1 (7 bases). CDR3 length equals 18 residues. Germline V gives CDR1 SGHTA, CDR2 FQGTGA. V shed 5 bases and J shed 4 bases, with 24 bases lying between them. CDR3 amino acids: CASSLSGGGPNPYNEQFF. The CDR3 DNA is TGTGCCAGCAGCCTGAGTGGAGGGGGCCCGAATCCTTACAATGAGCAGTTCTTC. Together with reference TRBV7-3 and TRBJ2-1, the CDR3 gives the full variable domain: GAGVSQTPSNKVTEKGKYVELRCDPISGHTALYWYRQSLGQGPEFLIYFQGTGAADDSGLPNDRFFAVRPEGSVSTLKIQRTERGDSAVYLCASSLSGGGPNPYNEQFFGPGTRLTVL.

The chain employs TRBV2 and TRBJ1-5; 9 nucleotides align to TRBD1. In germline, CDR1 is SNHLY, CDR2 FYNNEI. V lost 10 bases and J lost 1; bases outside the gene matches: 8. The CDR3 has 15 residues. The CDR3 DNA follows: TGTGCCAACAGCCAACAGGGGGCGAGCAATCAGCCCCAGCATTTT. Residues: CANSQQGASNQPQHF.

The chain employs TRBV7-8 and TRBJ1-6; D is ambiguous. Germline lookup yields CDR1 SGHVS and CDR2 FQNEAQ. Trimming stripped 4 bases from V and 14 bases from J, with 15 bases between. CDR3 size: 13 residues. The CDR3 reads CASSSAGMSTLHF. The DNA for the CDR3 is TGTGCCAGCAGCTCGGCGGGGATGTCGACCCTCCACTTT.

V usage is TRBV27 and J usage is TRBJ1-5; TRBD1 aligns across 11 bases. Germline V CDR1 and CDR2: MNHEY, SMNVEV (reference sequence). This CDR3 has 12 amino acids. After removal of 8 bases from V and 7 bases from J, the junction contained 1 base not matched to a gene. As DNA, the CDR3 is TGTGCCAGCGGGACAGGGGGACAGCCCCAGCATTTT. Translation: CASGTGGQPQHF.

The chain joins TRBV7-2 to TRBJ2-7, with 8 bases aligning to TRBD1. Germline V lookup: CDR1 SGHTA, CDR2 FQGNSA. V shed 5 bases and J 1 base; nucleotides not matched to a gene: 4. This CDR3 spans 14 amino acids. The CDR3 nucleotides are TGTGCCAGCAGCATGGACAGGGTATCCTACGAGCAGTACTTC. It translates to CASSMDRVSYEQYF.

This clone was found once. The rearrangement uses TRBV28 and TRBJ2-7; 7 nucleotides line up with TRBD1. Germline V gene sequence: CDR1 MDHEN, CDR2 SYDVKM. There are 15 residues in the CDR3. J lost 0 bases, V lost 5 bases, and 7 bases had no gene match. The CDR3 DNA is TGTGCCAGCAGTCCGAGAGGGACAGCCTCCTACGAGCAGTACTTC. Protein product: CASSPRGTASYEQYF.

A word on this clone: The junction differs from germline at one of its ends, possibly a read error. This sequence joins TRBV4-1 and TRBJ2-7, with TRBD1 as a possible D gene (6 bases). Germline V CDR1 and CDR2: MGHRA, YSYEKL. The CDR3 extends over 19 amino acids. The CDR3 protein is CTSSQESNGPGTLAYEQYF. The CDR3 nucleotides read TGCACCAGCAGCCAAGAATCCAACGGGCCCGGGACACTTGCCTACGAGCAGTACTTC.

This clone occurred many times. The CDR3 loop is CARSLVPIRQVISGNTIYF. In nucleotides, the CDR3 is TGTGCCAGAAGCTTGGTTCCAATTCGACAGGTAATCTCTGGAAACACCATATATTTT. The V call is TRBV5-3, the J call TRBJ1-3; weak D call: TRBD1 (6 bases). TRBV5-3 is labeled an ORF, and its function is uncertain. V was shortened by 0 bases and J by 0 bases, with 19 bases between the two germline ends. The CDR3 runs to 19 residues.

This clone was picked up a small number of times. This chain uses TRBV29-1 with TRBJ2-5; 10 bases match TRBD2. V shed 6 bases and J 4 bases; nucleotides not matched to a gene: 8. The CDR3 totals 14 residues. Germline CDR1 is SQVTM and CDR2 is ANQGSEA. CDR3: CSVVGSGGGETQYF. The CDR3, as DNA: TGCAGCGTCGTGGGAAGCGGGGGGGGAGAGACCCAGTACTTC.

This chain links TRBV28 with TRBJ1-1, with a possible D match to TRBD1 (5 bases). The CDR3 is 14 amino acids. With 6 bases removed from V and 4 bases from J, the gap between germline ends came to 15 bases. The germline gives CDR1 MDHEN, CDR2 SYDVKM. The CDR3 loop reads CASSSMGEGTEAFF. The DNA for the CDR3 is TGTGCCAGCAGCTCCATGGGGGAGGGCACTGAAGCTTTCTTT.

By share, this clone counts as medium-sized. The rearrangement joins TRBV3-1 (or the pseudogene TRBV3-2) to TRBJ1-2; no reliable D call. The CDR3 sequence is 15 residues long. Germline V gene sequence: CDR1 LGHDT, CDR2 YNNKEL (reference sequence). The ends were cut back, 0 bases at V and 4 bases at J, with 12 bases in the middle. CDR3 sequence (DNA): TGTGCCAGCAGCCAAGATTGGCAGGCGGGCTATGGCTACACCTTC. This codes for CASSQDWQAGYGYTF.

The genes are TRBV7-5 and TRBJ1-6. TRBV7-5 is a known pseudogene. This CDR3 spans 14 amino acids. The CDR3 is CARSLRGENSPLHF. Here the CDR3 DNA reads TGTGCCAGAAGCTTGCGGGGGGAGAATTCACCCCTCCACTTT.

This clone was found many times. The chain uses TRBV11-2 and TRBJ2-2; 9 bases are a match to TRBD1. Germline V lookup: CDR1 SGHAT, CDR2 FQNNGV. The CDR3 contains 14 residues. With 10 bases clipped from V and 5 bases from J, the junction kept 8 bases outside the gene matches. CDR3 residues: CATRDRVTTGELFF. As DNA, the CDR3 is TGTGCCACCCGGGACAGGGTAACAACCGGGGAGCTGTTTTTT.

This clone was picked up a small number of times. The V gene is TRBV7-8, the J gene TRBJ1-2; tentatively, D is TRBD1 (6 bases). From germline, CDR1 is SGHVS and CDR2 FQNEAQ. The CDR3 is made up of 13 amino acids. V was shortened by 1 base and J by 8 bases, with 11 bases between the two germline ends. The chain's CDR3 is CASSLEGVEGYTF. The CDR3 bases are TGTGCCAGCAGCTTAGAGGGGGTTGAGGGCTACACCTTC. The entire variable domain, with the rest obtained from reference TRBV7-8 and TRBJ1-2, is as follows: GAGVSQSPRYKVAKRGQDVALRCDPISGHVSLFWYQQALGQGPEFLTYFQNEAQLDKSGLPSDRFFAERPEGSVSTLKIQRTQQEDSAVYLCASSLEGVEGYTFGSGTRLTVV.

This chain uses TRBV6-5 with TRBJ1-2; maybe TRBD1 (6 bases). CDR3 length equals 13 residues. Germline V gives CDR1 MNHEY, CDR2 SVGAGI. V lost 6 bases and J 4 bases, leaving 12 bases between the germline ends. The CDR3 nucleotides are TGTGCCAGCAGGGGGGCAACGGGCTATGGCTACACCTTC. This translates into CASRGATGYGYTF.

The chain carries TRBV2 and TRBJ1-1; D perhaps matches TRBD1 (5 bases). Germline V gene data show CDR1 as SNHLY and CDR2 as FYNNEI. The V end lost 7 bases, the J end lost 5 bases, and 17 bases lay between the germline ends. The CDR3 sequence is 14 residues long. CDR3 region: CASTDRGSGTEAFF. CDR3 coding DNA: TGTGCCAGCACCGACCGGGGGTCAGGGACTGAAGCTTTCTTT.